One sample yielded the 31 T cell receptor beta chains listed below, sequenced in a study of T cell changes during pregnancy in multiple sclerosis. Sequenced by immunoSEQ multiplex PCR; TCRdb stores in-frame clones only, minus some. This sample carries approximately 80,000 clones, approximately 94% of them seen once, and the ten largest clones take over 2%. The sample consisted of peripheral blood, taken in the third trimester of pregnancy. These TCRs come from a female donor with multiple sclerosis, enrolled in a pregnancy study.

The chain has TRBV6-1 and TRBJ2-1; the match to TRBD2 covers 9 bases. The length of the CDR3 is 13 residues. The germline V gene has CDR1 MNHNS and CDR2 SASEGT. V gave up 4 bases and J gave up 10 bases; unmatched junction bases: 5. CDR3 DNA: TGTGCCAGCAGTGCGGGACTAGCAGGAGAGCAGTTCTTC. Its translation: CASSAGLAGEQFF.

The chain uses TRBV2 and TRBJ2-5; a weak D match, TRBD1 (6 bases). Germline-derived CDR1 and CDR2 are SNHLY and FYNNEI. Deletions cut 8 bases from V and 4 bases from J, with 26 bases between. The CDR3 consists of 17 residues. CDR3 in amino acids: CASGFETLTGSGETQYF. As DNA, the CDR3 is TGTGCCAGCGGGTTCGAGACGTTAACAGGGTCCGGAGAGACCCAGTACTTC.

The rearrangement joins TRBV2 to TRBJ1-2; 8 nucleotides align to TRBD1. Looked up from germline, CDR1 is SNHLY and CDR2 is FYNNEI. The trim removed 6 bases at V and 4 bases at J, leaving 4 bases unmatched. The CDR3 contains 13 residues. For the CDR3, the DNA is TGTGCCAGCAGAAGGACAGGGTCCTATGGCTACACCTTC. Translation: CASRRTGSYGYTF. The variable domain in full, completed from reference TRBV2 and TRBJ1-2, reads EPEVTQTPSHQVTQMGQEVILRCVPISNHLYFYWYRQILGQKVEFLVSFYNNEISEKSEIFDDQFSVERPDGSNFTLKIRSTKLEDSAMYFCASRRTGSYGYTFGSGTRLTVV.

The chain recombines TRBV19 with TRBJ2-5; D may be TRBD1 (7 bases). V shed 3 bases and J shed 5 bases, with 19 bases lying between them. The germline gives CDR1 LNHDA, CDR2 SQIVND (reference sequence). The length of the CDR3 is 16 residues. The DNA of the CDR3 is TGTGCCAGTAGTATTGGATTAGGGGGCGGGGAGGAGACCCAGTACTTC. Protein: CASSIGLGGGEETQYF.

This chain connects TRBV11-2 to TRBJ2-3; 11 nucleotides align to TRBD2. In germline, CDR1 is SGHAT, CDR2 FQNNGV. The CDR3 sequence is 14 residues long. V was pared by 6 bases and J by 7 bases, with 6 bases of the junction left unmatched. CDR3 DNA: TGTGCCAGCAGACTTAGCGGGGGGGCGAATACGCAGTATTTT. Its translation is CASRLSGGANTQYF.

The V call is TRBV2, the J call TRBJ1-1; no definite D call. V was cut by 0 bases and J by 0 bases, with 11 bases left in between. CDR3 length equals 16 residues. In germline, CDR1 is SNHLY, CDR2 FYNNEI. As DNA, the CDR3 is TGTGCCAGCAGTGAAGCGCGGGCAGAGATGAACACTGAAGCTTTCTTT. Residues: CASSEARAEMNTEAFF.

The CDR3 sequence: CASSFEWGGSTYEQYF. CDR3 coding DNA: TGCGCCAGCAGCTTCGAGTGGGGAGGATCAACCTACGAGCAGTACTTC. This sequence joins TRBV5-1 and TRBJ2-7, with D perhaps matching TRBD2 (6 bases). Germline V gene sequence: CDR1 SGHRS, CDR2 YFSETQ. Trimming removed 2 bases at V and 2 bases at J, with 17 bases between. The CDR3 runs 16 residues.

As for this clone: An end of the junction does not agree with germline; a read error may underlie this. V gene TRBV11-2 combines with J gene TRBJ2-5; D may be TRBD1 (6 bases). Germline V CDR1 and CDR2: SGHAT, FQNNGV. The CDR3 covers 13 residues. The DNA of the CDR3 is TGTGCCAGCAGCGTAGACAGGCAAGAGACCCAGTACTTC. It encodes CASSVDRQETQYF.

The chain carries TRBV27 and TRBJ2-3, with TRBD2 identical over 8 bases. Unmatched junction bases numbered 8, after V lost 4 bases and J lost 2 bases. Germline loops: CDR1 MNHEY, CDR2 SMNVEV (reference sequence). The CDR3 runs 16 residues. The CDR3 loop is CASSSTGTRLTDTQYF. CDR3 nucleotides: TGTGCCAGCAGTTCCACCGGGACTAGACTCACAGATACGCAGTATTTT.

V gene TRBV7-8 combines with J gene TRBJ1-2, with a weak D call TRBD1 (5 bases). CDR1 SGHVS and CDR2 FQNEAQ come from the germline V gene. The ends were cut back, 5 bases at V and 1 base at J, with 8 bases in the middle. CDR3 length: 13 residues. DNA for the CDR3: TGTGCCAGCAGCCCCGACAGTAACTATGGCTACACCTTC. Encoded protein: CASSPDSNYGYTF.

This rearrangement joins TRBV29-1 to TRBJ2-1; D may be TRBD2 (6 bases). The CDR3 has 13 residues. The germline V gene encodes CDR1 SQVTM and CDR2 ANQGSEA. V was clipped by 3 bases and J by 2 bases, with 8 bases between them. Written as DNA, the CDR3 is TGCAGCGTTGATGGCGGGACCTACAATGAGCAGTTCTTC. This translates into CSVDGGTYNEQFF.

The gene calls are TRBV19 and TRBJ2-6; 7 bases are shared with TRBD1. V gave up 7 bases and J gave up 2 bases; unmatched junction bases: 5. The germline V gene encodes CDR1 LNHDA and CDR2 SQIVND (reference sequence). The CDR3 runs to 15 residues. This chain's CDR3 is CASTLTGAGANVLTF. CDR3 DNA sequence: TGTGCCAGTACATTAACAGGGGCTGGGGCCAACGTCCTGACTTTC.

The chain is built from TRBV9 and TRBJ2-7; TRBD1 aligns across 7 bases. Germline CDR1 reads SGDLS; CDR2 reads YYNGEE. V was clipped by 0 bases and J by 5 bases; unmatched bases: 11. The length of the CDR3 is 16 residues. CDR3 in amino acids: CASSVDSDRVFDEQYF. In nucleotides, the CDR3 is TGTGCCAGCAGCGTAGATTCCGACAGGGTCTTCGACGAGCAGTACTTC.

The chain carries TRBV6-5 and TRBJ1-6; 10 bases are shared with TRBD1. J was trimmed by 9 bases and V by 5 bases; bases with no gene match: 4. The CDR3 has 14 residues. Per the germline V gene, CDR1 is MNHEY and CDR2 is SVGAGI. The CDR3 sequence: CASSGQGDSSPLHF. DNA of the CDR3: TGTGCCAGCAGTGGACAGGGGGATTCTTCACCCCTCCACTTT.

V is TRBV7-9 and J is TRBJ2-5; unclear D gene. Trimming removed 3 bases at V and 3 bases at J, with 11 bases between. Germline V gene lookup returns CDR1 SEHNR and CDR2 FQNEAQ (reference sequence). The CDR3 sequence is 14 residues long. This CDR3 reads CASSLVGSKETQYF. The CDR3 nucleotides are TGTGCCAGCAGCTTGGTGGGCAGCAAAGAGACCCAGTACTTC.

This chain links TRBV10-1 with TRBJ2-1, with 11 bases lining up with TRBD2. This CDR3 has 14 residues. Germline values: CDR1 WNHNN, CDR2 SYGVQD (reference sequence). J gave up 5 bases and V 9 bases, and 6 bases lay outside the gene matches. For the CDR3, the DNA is TGCGCCAGGTTCACTAGCGGGGGCGACAATGAGCAGTTCTTC. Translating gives CARFTSGGDNEQFF.

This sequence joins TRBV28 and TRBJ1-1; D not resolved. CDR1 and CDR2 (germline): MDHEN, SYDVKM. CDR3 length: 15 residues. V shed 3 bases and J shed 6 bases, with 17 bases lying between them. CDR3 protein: CASSFPFPGSPEAFF. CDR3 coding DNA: TGTGCCAGCAGTTTCCCGTTCCCGGGGTCCCCTGAAGCTTTCTTT.

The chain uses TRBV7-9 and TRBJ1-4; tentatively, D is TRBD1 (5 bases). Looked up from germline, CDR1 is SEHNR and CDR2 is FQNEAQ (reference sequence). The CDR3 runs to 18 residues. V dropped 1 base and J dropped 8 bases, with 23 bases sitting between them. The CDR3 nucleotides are TGTGCCAGCAGCTTAGAGGGGTGGCTTCAGAACCGTGGAGAAAAACTGTTTTTT. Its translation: CASSLEGWLQNRGEKLFF.

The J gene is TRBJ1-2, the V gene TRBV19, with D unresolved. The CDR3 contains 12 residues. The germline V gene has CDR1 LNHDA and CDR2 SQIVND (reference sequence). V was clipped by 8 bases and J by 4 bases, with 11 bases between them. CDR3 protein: CASAQVGYGYTF. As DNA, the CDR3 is TGTGCCAGTGCCCAGGTTGGCTATGGCTACACCTTC. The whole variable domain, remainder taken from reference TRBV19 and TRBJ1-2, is DGGITQSPKYLFRKEGQNVTLSCEQNLNHDAMYWYRQDPGQGLRLIYYSQIVNDFQKGDIAEGYSVSREKKESFPLTVTSAQKNPTAFYLCASAQVGYGYTFGSGTRLTVV.

The CDR3: CASSQSYRGRSYNSPLHF. DNA for the CDR3: TGCGCCAGCAGTCAATCGTACAGGGGAAGGTCCTATAATTCACCCCTCCACTTT. The chain has TRBV23-1 and TRBJ1-6; TRBD1 agrees at 7 bases. TRBV23-1 is sorted into the ORF group, with uncertain function. The CDR3 has 18 amino acids. The V segment lost 0 bases and the J segment 1 base; nucleotides outside the gene matches: 6.

The CDR3 region has the DNA TGTGCCAGCAGCCAAGATGAGGCGGGGGGGCCGGTCACCGGGGAGCTGTTTTTT. Its translation: CASSQDEAGGPVTGELFF. The chain uses TRBV4-2 and TRBJ2-2; 9 bases fit TRBD2. The CDR3 is 18 amino acids. Trimming cost V 0 bases and J 4 bases; bases outside gene matches: 9. Germline V CDR1 and CDR2: LGHNA, YNFKEQ.

Written as DNA, the CDR3 is TGTGCCAGCAGTCCCGGACAGTCTGGGGAGCTGTTTTTT. Protein sequence: CASSPGQSGELFF. V and J are TRBV6-6 and TRBJ2-2; D is possibly TRBD1 (6 bases). Germline V lookup: CDR1 MNHNY, CDR2 SVGAGI (reference sequence). The CDR3 sequence is 13 residues long. Trimming took off 5 bases at V and 8 bases at J, with 12 bases between the two ends.

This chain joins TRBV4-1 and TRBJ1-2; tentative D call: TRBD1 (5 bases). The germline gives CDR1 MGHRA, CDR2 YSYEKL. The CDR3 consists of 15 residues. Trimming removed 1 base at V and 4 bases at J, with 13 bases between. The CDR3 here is CASSQGGRGGYGYTF. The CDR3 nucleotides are TGCGCCAGCAGCCAAGGAGGAAGGGGCGGCTATGGCTACACCTTC.

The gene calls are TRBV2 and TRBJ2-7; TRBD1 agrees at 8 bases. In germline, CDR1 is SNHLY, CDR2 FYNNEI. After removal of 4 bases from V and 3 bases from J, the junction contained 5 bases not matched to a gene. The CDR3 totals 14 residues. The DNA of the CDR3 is TGTGCCAGCAGTGTCCAGGGGGCGGACTACGAGCAGTACTTC. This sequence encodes CASSVQGADYEQYF.

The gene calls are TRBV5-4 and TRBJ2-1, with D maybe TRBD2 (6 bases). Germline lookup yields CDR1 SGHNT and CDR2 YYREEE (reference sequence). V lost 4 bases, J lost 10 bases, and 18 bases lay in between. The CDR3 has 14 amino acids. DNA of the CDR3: TGTGCCAGCAGCGGGGTAGTGGCCGGGGGAGAGCAGTTCTTC. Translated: CASSGVVAGGEQFF.

As DNA, the CDR3 is TGTGCCAGCAGTTTTCGTACAGGGTTTTCACCCCTCCACTTT. Its translation: CASSFRTGFSPLHF. This chain connects TRBV6-5 to TRBJ1-6; D is possibly TRBD1 (6 bases). The V gene lost 4 bases and the J gene lost 9 bases, with 13 bases spanning the gap. Looked up from germline, CDR1 is MNHEY and CDR2 is SVGAGI. This CDR3 region has 14 residues.

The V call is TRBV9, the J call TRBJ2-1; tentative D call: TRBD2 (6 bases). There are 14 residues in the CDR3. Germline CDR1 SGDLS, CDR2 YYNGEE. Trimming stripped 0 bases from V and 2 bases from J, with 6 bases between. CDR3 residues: CASSVGTTYNEQFF. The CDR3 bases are TGTGCCAGCAGCGTAGGGACTACCTACAATGAGCAGTTCTTC.

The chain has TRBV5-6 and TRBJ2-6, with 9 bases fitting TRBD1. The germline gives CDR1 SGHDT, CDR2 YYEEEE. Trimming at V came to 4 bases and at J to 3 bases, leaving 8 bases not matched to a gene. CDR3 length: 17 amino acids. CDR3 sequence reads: CASSPNTGGNGANVLTF. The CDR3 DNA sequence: TGTGCCAGCAGCCCCAATACAGGGGGCAATGGGGCCAACGTCCTGACTTTC.

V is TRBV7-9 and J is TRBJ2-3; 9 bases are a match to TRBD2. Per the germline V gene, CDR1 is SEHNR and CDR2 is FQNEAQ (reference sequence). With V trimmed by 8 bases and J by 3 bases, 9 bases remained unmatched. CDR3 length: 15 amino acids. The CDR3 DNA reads TGTGCCAGCTTGGCTGGTAGCGGGGGTACAGATACGCAGTATTTT. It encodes CASLAGSGGTDTQYF.

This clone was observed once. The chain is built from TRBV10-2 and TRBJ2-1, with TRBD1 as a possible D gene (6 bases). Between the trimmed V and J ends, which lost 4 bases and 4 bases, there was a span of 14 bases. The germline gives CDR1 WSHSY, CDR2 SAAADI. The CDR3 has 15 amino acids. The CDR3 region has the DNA TGCGCCAGCAGTGCCCAGTCAGGGGCGTACAATGAGCAGTTCTTC. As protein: CASSAQSGAYNEQFF.

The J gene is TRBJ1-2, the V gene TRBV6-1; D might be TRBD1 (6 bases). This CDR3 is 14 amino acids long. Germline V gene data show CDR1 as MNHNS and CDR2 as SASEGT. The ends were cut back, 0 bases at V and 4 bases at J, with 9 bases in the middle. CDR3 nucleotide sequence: TGTGCCAGCAGTGAAGCCGGGGGGCTCTATGGCTACACCTTC. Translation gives CASSEAGGLYGYTF.